This TCR beta chain stems from a study of beta chain features in type 1 diabetes. General observations from the study: An over-representation of cells with high TCR expression could result from cDNA sequencing.

Expressed TCRB transcripts were sequenced because the entire RNA isolate underwent reverse transcription. Sequencing used immunoSEQ multiplex PCR; TCRdb keeps in-frame clones, though not all of them. The table lists just over 600,000 clones, 15% to 19% of them singletons. This clone was detected many times. What it binds is not known. Other DNA sequences in this specimen translate into the identical CDR3. V was trimmed by 4 bases and J by 1 base, leaving 1 base between them. CDR1 SGHTA and CDR2 FQGNSA come from the germline V gene. This CDR3 comprises 11 residues. The TCR originated in a man aged 18 to 35 in good health. Sequences were obtained from naive CD4+ T cells from blood. The chain joins TRBV7-2 to TRBJ2-5; D is undetermined. For the CDR3, the DNA is TGTGCCAGCAGCTCCCAAGAGACCCAGTACTTC. Translation gives CASSSQETQYF. The full variable domain, rest sourced from reference TRBV7-2 and TRBJ2-5, is GAGVSQSPSNKVTEKGKDVELRCDPISGHTALYWYRQSLGQGLEFLIYFQGNSAPDKSGLPSDRFSAERTGGSVSTLTIQRTQQEDSAVYLCASSSQETQYFGPGTRLLVL.